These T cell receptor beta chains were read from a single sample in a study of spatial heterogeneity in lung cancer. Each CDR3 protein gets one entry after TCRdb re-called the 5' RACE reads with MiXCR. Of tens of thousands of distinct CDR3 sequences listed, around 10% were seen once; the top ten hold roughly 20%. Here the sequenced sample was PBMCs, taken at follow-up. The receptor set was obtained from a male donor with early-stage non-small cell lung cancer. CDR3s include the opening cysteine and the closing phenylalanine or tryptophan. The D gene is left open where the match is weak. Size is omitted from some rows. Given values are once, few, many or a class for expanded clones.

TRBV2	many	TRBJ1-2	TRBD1	TGTGCCAGCAGTCGGGACAGGCGACAAAAAAAAGATGGCTACACCTTC	CASSRDRRQKKDGYTF
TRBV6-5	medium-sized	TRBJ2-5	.	TGTGCCAGCAGTCGTTCCTTCACAGGCTTCCAAGAGACCCAGTACTTC	CASSRSFTGFQETQYF
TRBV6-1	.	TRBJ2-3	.	TGTGCCAGCAGTGGGGCAGGCGTTACAGATACGCAGTATTTT	CASSGAGVTDTQYF
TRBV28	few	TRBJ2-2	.	TGTGCCAGCAGTTTAGTCATGAAGCGGACCGGGGAGCTGTTTTTT	CASSLVMKRTGELFF
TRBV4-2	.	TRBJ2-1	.	TGTGCCAGCAGCCAAGCGGCGGTATACAATGAGCAGTTCTTC	CASSQAAVYNEQFF
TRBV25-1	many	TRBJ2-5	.	TGTGCCAGCAGCTACGGGTTAGCGGAGGAGACCCAGTACTTC	CASSYGLAEETQYF
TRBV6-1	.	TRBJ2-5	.	TGTGCCAGCAGTGGTCAGGGTAACCAAGAGACCCAGTACTTC	CASSGQGNQETQYF
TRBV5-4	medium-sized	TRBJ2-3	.	TGTGCCAGCAGCTTGGCGGGCATCGCAGATACGCAGTATTTT	CASSLAGIADTQYF
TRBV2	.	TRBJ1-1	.	TGTGCCAGCAGGTCCAACGGGGACACTGAAGCTTTCTTT	CASRSNGDTEAFF
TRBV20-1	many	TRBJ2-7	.	TGCAGCGGTACTAGTAACTCCTACGAGCAGTACTTC	CSGTSNSYEQYF
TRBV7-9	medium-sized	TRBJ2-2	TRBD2	TGTGCCAGCAGCCCCCCCTCGGGAGGTTTGGCGGTGAACACCGGGGAGCTGTTTTTT	CASSPPSGGLAVNTGELFF
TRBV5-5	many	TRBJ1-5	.	TGTGCCAGCAGCTTAACCGGGGGTATGTATCAGCCCCAGCATTTT	CASSLTGGMYQPQHF
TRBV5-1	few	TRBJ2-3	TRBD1	TGCGCCAGCAGCCCAAGACAGGGGAGTGCAGATACGCAGTATTTT	CASSPRQGSADTQYF
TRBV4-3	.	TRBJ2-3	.	TGCGCCAGCAGCCAGCTCGCCGTGGCCACAGATACGCAGTATTTT	CASSQLAVATDTQYF
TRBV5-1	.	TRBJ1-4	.	TGCGCCAGCAGATACAACAGTGGGGATGAAAAACTGTTTTTT	CASRYNSGDEKLFF
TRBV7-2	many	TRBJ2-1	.	TGTGCCAGCAGCTACTCCGGGACTGGGTACAATGAGCAGTTCTTC	CASSYSGTGYNEQFF
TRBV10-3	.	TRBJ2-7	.	TGTGCCATCAGGATTGGCCGGGGCGACAGCTACGAGCAGTACTTC	CAIRIGRGDSYEQYF
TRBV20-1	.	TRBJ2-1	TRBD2	TGCAGTGCTAGAATTTCGCGGGAGGTCGTAGGTGAGCAGTTCTTC	CSARISREVVGEQFF